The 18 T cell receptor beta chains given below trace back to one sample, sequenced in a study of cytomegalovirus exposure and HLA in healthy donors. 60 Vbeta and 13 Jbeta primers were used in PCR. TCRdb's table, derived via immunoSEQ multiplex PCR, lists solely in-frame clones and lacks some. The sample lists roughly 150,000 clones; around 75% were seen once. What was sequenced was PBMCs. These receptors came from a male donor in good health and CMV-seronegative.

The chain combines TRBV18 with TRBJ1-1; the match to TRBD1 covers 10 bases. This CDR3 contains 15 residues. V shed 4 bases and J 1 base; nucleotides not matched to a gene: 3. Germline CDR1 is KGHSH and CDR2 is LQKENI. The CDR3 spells CASSLRTGGNTEAFF. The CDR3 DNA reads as TGTGCCAGCTCACTCCGGACAGGGGGGAACACTGAAGCTTTCTTT.

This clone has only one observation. Here the CDR3 DNA reads TGTGCCACATTCAGGGTAGAAAACACTGAAGCTTTCTTT. Translating it yields CATFRVENTEAFF. The rearrangement joins TRBV7-3 to TRBJ1-1; possibly TRBD1 for D (5 bases). Germline V gene sequence: CDR1 SGHTA, CDR2 FQGTGA. The CDR3 runs 13 residues. V was pared by 10 bases and J by 2 bases, with 14 bases between.

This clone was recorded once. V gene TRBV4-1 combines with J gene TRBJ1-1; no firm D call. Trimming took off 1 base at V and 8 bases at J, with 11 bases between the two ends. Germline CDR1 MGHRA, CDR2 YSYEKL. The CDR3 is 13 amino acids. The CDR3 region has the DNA TGCGCCAGCAGCCAAGTGGTTAGTCCGGAAGCTTTCTTT. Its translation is CASSQVVSPEAFF.

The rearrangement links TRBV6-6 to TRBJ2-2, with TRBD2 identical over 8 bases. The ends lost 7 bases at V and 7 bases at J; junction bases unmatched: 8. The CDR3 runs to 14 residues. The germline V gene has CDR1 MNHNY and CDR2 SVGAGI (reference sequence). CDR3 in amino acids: CASKDSGVDGELFF. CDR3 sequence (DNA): TGTGCCAGCAAGGATAGCGGGGTTGACGGGGAGCTGTTTTTT.

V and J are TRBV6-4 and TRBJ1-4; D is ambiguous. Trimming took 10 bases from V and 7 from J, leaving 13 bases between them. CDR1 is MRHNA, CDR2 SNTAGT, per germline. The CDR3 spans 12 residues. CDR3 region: CAKPSGCEKLFF. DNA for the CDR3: TGTGCCAAACCGTCCGGTTGTGAAAAACTGTTTTTT.

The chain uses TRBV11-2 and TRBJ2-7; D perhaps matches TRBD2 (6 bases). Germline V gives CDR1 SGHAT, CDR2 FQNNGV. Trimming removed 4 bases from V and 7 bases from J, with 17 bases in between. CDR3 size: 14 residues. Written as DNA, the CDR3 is TGTGCCAGCAGCTCCGACGGGAGCCTCCTAGAGCAGTACTTC. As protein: CASSSDGSLLEQYF.

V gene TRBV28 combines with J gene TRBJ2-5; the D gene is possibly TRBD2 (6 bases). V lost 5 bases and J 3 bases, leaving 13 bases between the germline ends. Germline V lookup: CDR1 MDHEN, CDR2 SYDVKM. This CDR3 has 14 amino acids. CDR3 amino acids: CASSVMGGEETQYF. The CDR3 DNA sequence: TGTGCCAGCAGTGTCATGGGGGGTGAAGAGACCCAGTACTTC.

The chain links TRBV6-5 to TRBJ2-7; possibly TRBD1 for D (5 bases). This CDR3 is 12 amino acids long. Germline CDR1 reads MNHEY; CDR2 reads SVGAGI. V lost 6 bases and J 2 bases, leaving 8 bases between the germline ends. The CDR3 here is CASSQGPYEQYF. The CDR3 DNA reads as TGTGCCAGCAGCCAGGGCCCCTACGAGCAGTACTTC.

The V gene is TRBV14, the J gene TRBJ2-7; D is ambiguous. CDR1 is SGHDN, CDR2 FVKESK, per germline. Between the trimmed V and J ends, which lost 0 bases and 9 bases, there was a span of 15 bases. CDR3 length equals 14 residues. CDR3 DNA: TGTGCCAGCAGCCAAGAGGCACGCTCGACGGGGCAGTACTTC. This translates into CASSQEARSTGQYF.

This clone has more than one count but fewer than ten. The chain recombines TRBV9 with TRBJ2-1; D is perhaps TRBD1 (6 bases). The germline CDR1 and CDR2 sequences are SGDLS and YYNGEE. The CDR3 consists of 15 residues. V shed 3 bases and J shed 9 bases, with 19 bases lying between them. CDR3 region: CASSGDLNRVGEQFF. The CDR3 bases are TGTGCCAGCAGCGGAGACCTTAACAGGGTAGGTGAGCAGTTCTTC.

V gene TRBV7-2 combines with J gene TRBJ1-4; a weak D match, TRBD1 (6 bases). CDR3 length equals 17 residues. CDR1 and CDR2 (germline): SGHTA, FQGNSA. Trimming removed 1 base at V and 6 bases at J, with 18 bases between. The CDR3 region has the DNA TGTGCCAGCAGCTTAGACGGGCAGGGGATGACGCATGAAAAACTGTTTTTT. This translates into CASSLDGQGMTHEKLFF.

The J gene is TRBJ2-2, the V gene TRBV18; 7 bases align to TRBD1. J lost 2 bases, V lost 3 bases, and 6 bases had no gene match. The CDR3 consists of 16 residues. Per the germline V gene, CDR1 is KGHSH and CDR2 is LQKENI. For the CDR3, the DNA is TGTGCCAGCTCACCCCTAGACAGGGTTAACACCGGGGAGCTGTTTTTT. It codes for CASSPLDRVNTGELFF.

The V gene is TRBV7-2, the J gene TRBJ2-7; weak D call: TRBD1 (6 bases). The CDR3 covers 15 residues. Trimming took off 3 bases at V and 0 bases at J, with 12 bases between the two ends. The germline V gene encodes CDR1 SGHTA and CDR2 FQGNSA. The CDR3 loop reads CASSFGTLSSYEQYF. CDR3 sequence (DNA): TGTGCCAGCAGCTTTGGGACACTTAGCTCCTACGAGCAGTACTTC.

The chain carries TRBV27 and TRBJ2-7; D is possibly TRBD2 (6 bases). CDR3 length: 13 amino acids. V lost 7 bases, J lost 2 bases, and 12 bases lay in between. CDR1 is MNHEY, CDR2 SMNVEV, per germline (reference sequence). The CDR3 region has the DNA TGTGCCAGCACCCCCCCGGGGGCCTACGAGCAGTACTTC. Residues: CASTPPGAYEQYF.

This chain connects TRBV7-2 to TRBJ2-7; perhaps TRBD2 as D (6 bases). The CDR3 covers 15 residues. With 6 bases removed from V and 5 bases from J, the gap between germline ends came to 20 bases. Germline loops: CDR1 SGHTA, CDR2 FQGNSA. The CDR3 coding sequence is TGTGCCAGCAGACCCCGCCGGGAGTCCAGGGACGAGCAGTACTTC. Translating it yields CASRPRRESRDEQYF.

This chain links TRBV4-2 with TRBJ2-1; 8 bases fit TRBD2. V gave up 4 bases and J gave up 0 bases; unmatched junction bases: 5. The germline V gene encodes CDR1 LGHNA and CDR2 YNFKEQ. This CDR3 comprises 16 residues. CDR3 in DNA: TGTGCCAGCAGCCTCACCGGGGGGGCCTCCTACAATGAGCAGTTCTTC. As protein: CASSLTGGASYNEQFF.

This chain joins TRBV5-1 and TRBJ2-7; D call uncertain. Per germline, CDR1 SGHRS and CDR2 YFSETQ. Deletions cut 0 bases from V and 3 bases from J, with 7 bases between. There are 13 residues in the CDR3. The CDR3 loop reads CASSLGSGYEQYF. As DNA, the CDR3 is TGCGCCAGCAGCTTGGGGTCGGGCTACGAGCAGTACTTC. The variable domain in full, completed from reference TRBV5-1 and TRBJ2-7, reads KAGVTQTPRYLIKTRGQQVTLSCSPISGHRSVSWYQQTPGQGLQFLFEYFSETQRNKGNFPGRFSGRQFSNSRSEMNVSTLELGDSALYLCASSLGSGYEQYFGPGTRLTVT.

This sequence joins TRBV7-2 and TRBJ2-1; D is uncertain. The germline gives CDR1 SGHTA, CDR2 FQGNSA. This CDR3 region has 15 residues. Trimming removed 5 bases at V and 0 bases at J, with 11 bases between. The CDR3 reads CASSIAFSSYNEQFF. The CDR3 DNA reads TGTGCCAGCAGCATCGCGTTTAGCTCCTACAATGAGCAGTTCTTC.